The sequence of this TCR beta chain was determined in a study of blood T cell repertoires in COVID-19. Assay used: immunoSEQ multiplex PCR; TCRdb lists only in-frame clones, some missing. Of over 85,000 clones in the sample, approximately 82% were seen once. Trimming cost V 3 bases and J 7 bases; bases outside gene matches: 6. This CDR3 spans 14 amino acids. In germline, CDR1 is KGHSH, CDR2 LQKENI. The chain recombines TRBV18 with TRBJ2-1; TRBD1 matches 7 bases. The receptor was derived from a woman older than 75 with acute or convalescent COVID-19. Sequenced sample: peripheral blood. CDR3 sequence (DNA): TGTGCCAGCTCACCCTCCGGGACAGCGAATGAGCAGTTCTTC. Its protein product is CASSPSGTANEQFF.